The subject of this entry is one T cell receptor (beta chain). This entry belongs to a study of technical replicates of blood from a few donors. TCRdb's table, derived via immunoSEQ multiplex PCR, lists solely in-frame clones and lacks some. The sample lists about 80,000 clones, approximately 86% occurring once. The CDR3 extends over 11 amino acids. V was shortened by 8 bases and J by 4 bases, with 8 bases between the two germline ends. In germline, CDR1 is MNHEY, CDR2 SVGAGI. V usage is TRBV6-5 and J usage is TRBJ1-2; D not certain. This clonotype originated in a human donor in good health. Some clones in this sample may be carry-over from other donors' samples. Sequencing input: PBMCs. DNA of the CDR3: TGTGCCAGCCGGGGTGTCTATGGCTACACCTTC. Encoded protein: CASRGVYGYTF.